This T cell receptor beta chain was documented in a study of blood T cell repertoires in COVID-19. Study-level information: T cells, B-cell-depleted T cells, or PBMCs provided the cDNA or gDNA that served as material.

TCRdb's copy holds only in-frame clones and misses some; the assay was immunoSEQ multiplex PCR. The sample holds roughly 40,000 clones, approximately 85% seen once. The CDR3 runs to 15 residues. V lost 6 bases and J lost 2, with 16 bases in between. Per germline, CDR1 MNHEY and CDR2 SVGAGI. The sample comprised peripheral blood. The chain recombines TRBV6-5 with TRBJ1-1, with D possibly matching TRBD1 (6 bases). The origin of this receptor is a human donor in a cohort sampled during active COVID-19. This CDR3 is CASSHQGQINTEAFF. CDR3 in DNA: TGTGCCAGCAGCCACCAGGGACAAATAAACACTGAAGCTTTCTTT.